One sample yielded the 18 T cell receptor beta chains listed below, sequenced in a study of Graves' ophthalmopathy and Graves' hyperthyroidism. Amplifying from RNA transcripts, the study obtained TCR beta CDR3 regions. HTBI-primed RT-PCR formed the first round, and a multiplex PCR formed the second. Via MiXCR, TCRdb re-called the multiplex PCR reads, giving one row per CDR3 protein. The sample contains over 500,000 distinct CDR3 sequences, 22% of which appear only once. Sequencing was done on a sample of peripheral blood. These receptor sequences come from a woman between 18 and 29 years old with stable Graves' hyperthyroidism. Some clones in this sample may be carry-over from other donors' samples.

This clonotype was counted many times. The rearrangement joins TRBV12-3 or TRBV12-4 to TRBJ2-7; the match to TRBD2 covers 9 bases. V shed 5 bases, J shed 2 bases, and the junction held 7 bases outside the gene matches. CDR3 size: 15 residues. CDR3 sequence (DNA): TGTGCCAGCAGTCCCAGCGGGGGGTTTACCTACGAGCAGTACTTC. The encoded protein is CASSPSGGFTYEQYF.

This clonotype was counted a single time. The chain has TRBV12-3 or TRBV12-4 and TRBJ1-2; perhaps TRBD1 as D (5 bases). The CDR3 has 12 amino acids. Trimming took off 3 bases at V and 8 bases at J, with 10 bases between the two ends. DNA of the CDR3: TGTGCCAGCAGTTTGATGGGGCCCGGCTACACCTTC. It codes for CASSLMGPGYTF.

This clonotype appeared many times. The V call is TRBV11-2, the J call TRBJ2-2; 7 nucleotides match TRBD2. The CDR3 extends over 15 amino acids. The J segment lost 7 bases and the V segment lost 5 bases, leaving 10 bases of the junction unmatched. CDR1 is SGHAT, CDR2 FQNNGV, per germline. Written as DNA, the CDR3 is TGTGCCAGCAGCCAAGCGGGACTCGGTTACGGGGAGCTGTTTTTT. Its translation is CASSQAGLGYGELFF. Together with reference TRBV11-2 and TRBJ2-2, the CDR3 gives the full variable domain: EAGVAQSPRYKIIEKRQSVAFWCNPISGHATLYWYQQILGQGPKLLIQFQNNGVVDDSQLPKDRFSAERLKGVDSTLKIQPAKLEDSAVYLCASSQAGLGYGELFFGEGSRLTVL.

This clonotype occurred a few times. This chain joins TRBV9 and TRBJ1-1; D uncertain. CDR1 is SGDLS and CDR2 is YYNGEE in the germline V gene. V was shortened by 0 bases and J by 6 bases, with 9 bases between the two germline ends. CDR3 length: 13 residues. CDR3 nucleotides: TGTGCCAGCAGCGTAGTTACTTCCTCTGAAGCTTTCTTT. Its translation is CASSVVTSSEAFF.

J is TRBJ1-5 and V is TRBV5-1, with 9 bases matching TRBD1. The trim removed 4 bases at V and 2 bases at J, leaving 7 bases unmatched. In germline, CDR1 is SGHRS, CDR2 YFSETQ. CDR3 length: 16 residues. The CDR3 region is CASSPGQGVGNQPQHF. The CDR3 DNA is TGCGCCAGCAGCCCGGGACAGGGTGTGGGCAATCAGCCCCAGCATTTT. Full variable domain (remainder filled in from reference TRBV5-1 and TRBJ1-5): KAGVTQTPRYLIKTRGQQVTLSCSPISGHRSVSWYQQTPGQGLQFLFEYFSETQRNKGNFPGRFSGRQFSNSRSEMNVSTLELGDSALYLCASSPGQGVGNQPQHFGDGTRLSIL.

This clonotype was seen at least ten times. This chain joins TRBV29-1 and TRBJ2-7; a possible D gene is TRBD2 (5 bases). The CDR3 is 12 residues long. CDR1 and CDR2 (germline): SQVTM, ANQGSEA. Trimming pared 7 bases from V and 5 bases from J, leaving 15 bases between. The CDR3 protein is CSARVGMDEQYF. As DNA, the CDR3 is TGCAGCGCCCGCGTCGGGATGGACGAGCAGTACTTC.

The chain uses TRBV7-9 and TRBJ2-7; D is perhaps TRBD1 (5 bases). V was cut by 6 bases and J by 3 bases, with 18 bases left in between. CDR1 is SEHNR, CDR2 FQNEAQ, per germline (reference sequence). This CDR3 contains 15 residues. The DNA of the CDR3 is TGTGCCAGCAGTTTTGGTCTCGCAGGGCTCTACGAGCAGTACTTC. Encoded protein: CASSFGLAGLYEQYF. Complete variable domain (other parts from reference TRBV7-9 and TRBJ2-7): DTGVSQNPRHKITKRGQNVTFRCDPISEHNRLYWYRQTLGQGPEFLTYFQNEAQLEKSRLLSDRFSAERPKGSFSTLEIQRTEQGDSAMYLCASSFGLAGLYEQYFGPGTRLTVT.

This clonotype came up once. J is TRBJ1-1 and V is TRBV6-1; D gene unclear. The germline gives CDR1 MNHNS, CDR2 SASEGT. This CDR3 region has 12 residues. The ends were cut back, 8 bases at V and 3 bases at J, with 10 bases in the middle. CDR3 coding DNA: TGTGCCAGCCTTGCGTGGGACACTGAAGCTTTCTTT. It translates to CASLAWDTEAFF.

This clonotype was counted ten times or more. The chain couples TRBV6-2 or TRBV6-3 to TRBJ1-1, with 8 bases lining up with TRBD1. J was trimmed by 10 bases and V by 2 bases; bases with no gene match: 3. The CDR3 sequence is 12 residues long. Germline V CDR1 and CDR2: MNHEY, SVGEGT. The CDR3 coding sequence is TGTGCCAGCAGTTACAGTACAGGGGGAGCTTTCTTT. Protein: CASSYSTGGAFF.

This clonotype was seen many times. The rearrangement joins TRBV24-1 to TRBJ1-1; no firm D call. Trimming pared 1 base from V and 1 base from J, leaving 3 bases between. Germline loops: CDR1 KGHDR, CDR2 SFDVKD. The CDR3 length is 13 residues. The DNA of the CDR3 is TGTGCCACCAGTGATTTAGGGAACACTGAAGCTTTCTTT. Translating it yields CATSDLGNTEAFF.

The table lists this clonotype with many counts. The chain has TRBV11-2 and TRBJ2-2, with TRBD1 matching 7 bases. J lost 4 bases, V lost 6 bases, and 5 bases had no gene match. This CDR3 comprises 14 residues. Germline V gives CDR1 SGHAT, CDR2 FQNNGV. The CDR3 nucleotides read TGTGCCAGCAGTAGGGGGCTGGGCACCGGGGAGCTGTTTTTT. The encoded protein is CASSRGLGTGELFF.

This clonotype was seen many times. This chain connects TRBV5-1 to TRBJ1-1, with D possibly matching TRBD1 (6 bases). Germline V lookup: CDR1 SGHRS, CDR2 YFSETQ. The CDR3 loop spans 14 amino acids. The V end lost 4 bases, the J end lost 1 base, and 11 bases lay between the germline ends. This CDR3 reads CASSTGKPNTEAFF. In DNA, the CDR3 is TGCGCCAGCAGCACAGGGAAACCGAACACTGAAGCTTTCTTT.

This clonotype was seen at least ten times. This chain joins TRBV12-3 or TRBV12-4 and TRBJ1-2; TRBD1 matches 11 bases. V shed 7 bases and J 4 bases; nucleotides not matched to a gene: 2. There are 13 residues in the CDR3. CDR3 DNA: TGTGCCAGCACTGGGACAGGGGGCTATGGCTACACCTTC. It encodes CASTGTGGYGYTF.

This clonotype was observed many times. The chain has TRBV10-3 and TRBJ1-1, with TRBD1 as a possible D gene (6 bases). This CDR3 has 14 residues. CDR1 ENHRY and CDR2 SYGVKD come from the germline V gene. The V gene lost 11 bases and the J gene lost 6 bases, with 22 bases spanning the gap. The CDR3 here is CAARGEGVYAEAFF. The CDR3 bases are TGTGCCGCCCGGGGGGAGGGGGTGTACGCTGAAGCTTTCTTT.

This clonotype came up many times. The chain links TRBV12-3 or TRBV12-4 to TRBJ2-7; 10 positions match TRBD1. The V gene end was trimmed by 6 bases and the J gene end by 11 bases; junction bases not matched to a gene: 10. The CDR3 contains 13 residues. The CDR3 DNA follows: TGTGCCAGCAGCCGGGACAGGGGAGTAGCTGAGTACTTC. It codes for CASSRDRGVAEYF.

This clonotype came up many times. The chain uses TRBV7-9 and TRBJ1-2, with D possibly matching TRBD1 (5 bases). Trimming took off 1 base at V and 4 bases at J, with 10 bases between the two ends. Germline values: CDR1 SEHNR, CDR2 FQNEAQ (reference sequence). CDR3 length equals 14 residues. CDR3 residues: CASSLEVRVYGYTF. In nucleotides, the CDR3 is TGTGCCAGCAGCTTAGAGGTCAGGGTCTATGGCTACACCTTC.

V and J are TRBV12-3 or TRBV12-4 and TRBJ1-2; TRBD1 matches at 7 bases. V trimming: 2 bases; J trimming: 4 bases; junction bases outside the gene matches: 4. The CDR3 spans 14 residues. The CDR3: CASSLPGQSYGYTF. DNA of the CDR3: TGTGCCAGCAGTTTACCGGGACAGTCCTATGGCTACACCTTC.

This clonotype was picked up many times. The CDR3 spells CASLGGQANFYGYTF. The CDR3 DNA reads TGTGCCAGCTTGGGTGGACAGGCTAACTTCTATGGCTACACCTTC. This chain uses TRBV28 with TRBJ1-2, with 7 bases fitting TRBD1. J lost 4 bases, V lost 8 bases, and 13 bases had no gene match. CDR3 length: 15 amino acids. Germline CDR1 reads MDHEN; CDR2 reads SYDVKM.